These T cell receptor beta chains were read from a single sample in a study of metastatic and nonmetastatic thyroid tumors. TCRdb re-processed the PCR reads through MiXCR. This repertoire shows about 32,000 clones, 15% to 20% found once; its top ten account for 6.5% to 8%. Sequenced input: blood. Source of these receptors: a female donor with papillary thyroid cancer or a benign thyroid nodule (not recorded which). Some clones in this sample may be carry-over from other donors' samples. CDR3s include the opening cysteine and the closing phenylalanine or tryptophan. The order of the fields is clone size, J gene, CDR3 length, D gene, V gene, CDR3 DNA, CDR3 protein. The D gene is left open where the match is weak. Clone size, where shown, is once, few, many, or a class for clones that have expanded.

clone size: -
J gene: TRBJ2-5
CDR3 length: 11
D gene: -
V gene: TRBV2
CDR3 DNA: TGTGCCAGCAGTGACCGCGAGACCCAGTACTTC
CDR3 protein: CASSDRETQYF

clone size: -
J gene: TRBJ2-1
CDR3 length: 12
D gene: TRBD1
V gene: TRBV27
CDR3 DNA: TGTGCCAGCAGGACTACGATAGGGGGCGAGCACTTT
CDR3 protein: CASRTTIGGEHF

clone size: many
J gene: TRBJ1-1
CDR3 length: 12
D gene: -
V gene: TRBV20-1
CDR3 DNA: TGCAGTGCTACGGGCTTCGGGACTGAAGCTTTCTTT
CDR3 protein: CSATGFGTEAFF

clone size: medium-sized
J gene: TRBJ2-5
CDR3 length: 15
D gene: TRBD2
V gene: TRBV4-1
CDR3 DNA: TGCGCCAGCAGCCAAGCCGGACTAGCCCAAGAGACCCAGTACTTC
CDR3 protein: CASSQAGLAQETQYF

clone size: many
J gene: TRBJ1-2
CDR3 length: 15
D gene: -
V gene: TRBV5-6
CDR3 DNA: TGTGCCAGCAGCTTGGCTCACACTTATAACTATGGCTACACCTTC
CDR3 protein: CASSLAHTYNYGYTF

clone size: many
J gene: TRBJ1-3
CDR3 length: 16
D gene: -
V gene: TRBV6-1
CDR3 DNA: TGTGCCAGCAGTGAAGCGCCGGGGGACTCTGGAAACACCATATATTTT
CDR3 protein: CASSEAPGDSGNTIYF

clone size: many
J gene: TRBJ2-5
CDR3 length: 16
D gene: TRBD1
V gene: TRBV12-3/TRBV12-4
CDR3 DNA: TGTGCCAGCAGTTTATTGAGGGGGCTCGGTTTGGAGACCCAGTACTTC
CDR3 protein: CASSLLRGLGLETQYF

clone size: -
J gene: TRBJ2-6
CDR3 length: 16
D gene: TRBD1
V gene: TRBV30
CDR3 DNA: TGTGCCTGGACCAGACAGGGTGCCTCTGGGGCCAACGTCCTGACTTTC
CDR3 protein: CAWTRQGASGANVLTF

clone size: few
J gene: TRBJ1-3
CDR3 length: 14
D gene: -
V gene: TRBV6-1
CDR3 DNA: TGTGCCAGCGGTCCAGGGTTGTCTGGAAACACCATATATTTT
CDR3 protein: CASGPGLSGNTIYF

clone size: few
J gene: TRBJ2-7
CDR3 length: 13
D gene: TRBD1
V gene: TRBV27
CDR3 DNA: TGTGCCAGCAGTTTATCCGGGACAGACGAGCAGTACTTC
CDR3 protein: CASSLSGTDEQYF

clone size: -
J gene: TRBJ2-7
CDR3 length: 15
D gene: TRBD2
V gene: TRBV11-2
CDR3 DNA: TGTGCCAGCAGCTACCTTGGCGGGAGCGATCTCGAGCAGTACTTC
CDR3 protein: CASSYLGGSDLEQYF

clone size: -
J gene: TRBJ1-2
CDR3 length: 14
D gene: TRBD1
V gene: TRBV6-5
CDR3 DNA: TGTGCCAGCAGGTACCTGACAGGGGGCCGTGGCTACACCTTC
CDR3 protein: CASRYLTGGRGYTF

clone size: many
J gene: TRBJ2-5
CDR3 length: 15
D gene: TRBD2
V gene: TRBV7-7
CDR3 DNA: TGTGCTAGCGGTACTAGCGGGGGAGGTTGGGAGACCCAGTACTTC
CDR3 protein: CASGTSGGGWETQYF

clone size: many
J gene: TRBJ2-7
CDR3 length: 15
D gene: TRBD1
V gene: TRBV19
CDR3 DNA: TGTGCCAGTACCCCACGGGACAGGGGAGCCTACGAGCAGTACTTC
CDR3 protein: CASTPRDRGAYEQYF

clone size: many
J gene: TRBJ1-1
CDR3 length: 13
D gene: -
V gene: TRBV7-6
CDR3 DNA: TGTGCCAGCAGCTTTGGGGGCCTGACTGAAGCTTTCTTT
CDR3 protein: CASSFGGLTEAFF

clone size: -
J gene: TRBJ2-3
CDR3 length: 16
D gene: TRBD2
V gene: TRBV6-1
CDR3 DNA: TGTGCCAGCAGTCCGGGACTAGCGGGAGTCACAGATACGCAGTATTTT
CDR3 protein: CASSPGLAGVTDTQYF